This T cell receptor (beta chain) comes out of a study of radiation and T cells in renal cell carcinoma. Whole-study context: Nephrectomy followed 15 Gy stereotactic body radiation by 4 weeks. General study points: Baseline intratumoral clonotype presence is unknown without pretreatment biopsies.

From germline, CDR1 is SNHLY and CDR2 FYNNEI. V lost 5 bases, J lost 1 base, and 1 base stayed unmatched. The CDR3 is 13 amino acids. The repertoire was sequenced with immunoSEQ multiplex PCR; TCRdb's copy has only in-frame clones and lacks some. The table shows around 60,000 clones, with around three quarters occurring only once. Specified time point: blood 2 weeks post-SBRT. Regarding treatment: 15 Gy SBRT to primary tumor, nephrectomy 4 weeks later. The patient's renal cell carcinoma had clear cell pathology. On this clone: Its antigen remains unknown.

The V gene is TRBV2, the J gene TRBJ2-7, with TRBD1 identical over 8 bases. This TCR derives from a man aged 55 to 70 with renal cell carcinoma. The sequences come from blood, collected from a patient whose treatment included radiotherapy and nephrectomy. CDR3 residues: CASSRDRSYEQYF. CDR3 coding DNA: TGTGCCAGCAGTCGGGACAGGTCCTACGAGCAGTACTTC.